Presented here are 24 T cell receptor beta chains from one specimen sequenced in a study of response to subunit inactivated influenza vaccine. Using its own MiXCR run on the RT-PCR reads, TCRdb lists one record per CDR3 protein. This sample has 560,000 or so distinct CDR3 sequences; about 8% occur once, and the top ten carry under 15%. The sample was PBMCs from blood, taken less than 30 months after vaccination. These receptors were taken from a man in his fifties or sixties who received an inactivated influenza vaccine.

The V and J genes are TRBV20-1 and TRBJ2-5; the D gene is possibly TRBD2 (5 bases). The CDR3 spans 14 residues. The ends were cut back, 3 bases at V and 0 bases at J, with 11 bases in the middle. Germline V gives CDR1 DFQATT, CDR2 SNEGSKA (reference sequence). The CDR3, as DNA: TGCAGTGCTAGTGTGGGGAGCTACCAAGAGACCCAGTACTTC. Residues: CSASVGSYQETQYF.

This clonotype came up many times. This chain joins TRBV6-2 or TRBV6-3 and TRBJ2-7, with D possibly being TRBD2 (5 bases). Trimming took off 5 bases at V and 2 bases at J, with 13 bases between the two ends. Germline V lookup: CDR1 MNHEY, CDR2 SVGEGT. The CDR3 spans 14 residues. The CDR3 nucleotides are TGTGCCAGCAGTCCGACCGCCGGGACCTACGAGCAGTACTTC. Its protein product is CASSPTAGTYEQYF.

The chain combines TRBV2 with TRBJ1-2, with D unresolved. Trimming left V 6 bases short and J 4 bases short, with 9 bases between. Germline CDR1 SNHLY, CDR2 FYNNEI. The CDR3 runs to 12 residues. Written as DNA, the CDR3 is TGTGCCAGCAGAACGGCCACCTATGGCTACACCTTC. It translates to CASRTATYGYTF.

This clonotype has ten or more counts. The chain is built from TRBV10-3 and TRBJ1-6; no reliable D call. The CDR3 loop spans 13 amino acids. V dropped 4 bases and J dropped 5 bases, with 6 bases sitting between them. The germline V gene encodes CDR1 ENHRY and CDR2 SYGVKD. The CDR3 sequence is CAISATDNSPLHF. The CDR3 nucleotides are TGTGCCATCAGTGCTACAGATAATTCACCCCTCCACTTT.

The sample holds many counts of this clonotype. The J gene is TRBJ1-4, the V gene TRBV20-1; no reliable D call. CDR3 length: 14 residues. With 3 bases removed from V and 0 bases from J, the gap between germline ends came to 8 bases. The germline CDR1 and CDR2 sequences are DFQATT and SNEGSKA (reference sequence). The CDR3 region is CSASFGPTNEKLFF. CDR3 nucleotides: TGCAGTGCTAGTTTTGGCCCAACTAATGAAAAACTGTTTTTT.

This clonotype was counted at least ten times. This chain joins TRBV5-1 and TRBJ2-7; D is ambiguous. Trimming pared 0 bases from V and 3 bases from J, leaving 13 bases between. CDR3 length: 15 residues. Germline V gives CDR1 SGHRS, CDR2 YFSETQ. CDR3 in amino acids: CASSLGPASNYEQYF. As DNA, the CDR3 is TGCGCCAGCAGCTTGGGCCCAGCTTCTAACTACGAGCAGTACTTC.

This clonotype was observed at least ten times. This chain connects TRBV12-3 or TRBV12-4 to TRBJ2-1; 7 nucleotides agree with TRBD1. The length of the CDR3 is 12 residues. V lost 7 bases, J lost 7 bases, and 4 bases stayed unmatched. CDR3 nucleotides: TGTGCCAGCACCAGACAGGGAAATGAGCAGTTCTTC. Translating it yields CASTRQGNEQFF.

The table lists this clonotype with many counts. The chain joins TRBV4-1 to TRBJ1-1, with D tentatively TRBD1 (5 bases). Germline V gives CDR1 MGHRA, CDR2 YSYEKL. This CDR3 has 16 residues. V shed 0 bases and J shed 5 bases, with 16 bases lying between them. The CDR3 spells CASSQEPWVGVTEAFF. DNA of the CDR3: TGCGCCAGCAGCCAAGAACCCTGGGTGGGGGTAACTGAAGCTTTCTTT.

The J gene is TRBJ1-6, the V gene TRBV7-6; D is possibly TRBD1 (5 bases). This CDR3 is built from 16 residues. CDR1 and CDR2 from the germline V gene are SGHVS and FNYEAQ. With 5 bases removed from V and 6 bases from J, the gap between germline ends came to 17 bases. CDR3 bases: TGTGCCAGCAGCCATAGACAGAAAGGTCTTAATTCACCCCTCCACTTT. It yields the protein CASSHRQKGLNSPLHF.

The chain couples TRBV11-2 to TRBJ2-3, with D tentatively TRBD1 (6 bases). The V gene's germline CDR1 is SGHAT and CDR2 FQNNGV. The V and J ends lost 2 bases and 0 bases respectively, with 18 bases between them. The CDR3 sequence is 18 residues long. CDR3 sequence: CASSLSPAGDTSTDTQYF. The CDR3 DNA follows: TGTGCCAGCAGCTTAAGCCCTGCAGGGGATACTAGCACAGATACGCAGTATTTT.

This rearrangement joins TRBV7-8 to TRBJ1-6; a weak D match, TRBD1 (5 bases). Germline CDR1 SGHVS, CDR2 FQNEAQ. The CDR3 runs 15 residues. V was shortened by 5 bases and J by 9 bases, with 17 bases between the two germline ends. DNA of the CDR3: TGTGCCAGCAGCGCTCCCCGGACATTAGGTTCACCCCTCCACTTT. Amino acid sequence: CASSAPRTLGSPLHF.

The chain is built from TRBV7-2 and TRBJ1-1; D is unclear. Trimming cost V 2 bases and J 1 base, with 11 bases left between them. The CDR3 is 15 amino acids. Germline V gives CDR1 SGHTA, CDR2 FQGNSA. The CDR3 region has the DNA TGTGCCAGCAGCTTATCGGTTCCGGAGAACACTGAAGCTTTCTTT. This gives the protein CASSLSVPENTEAFF.

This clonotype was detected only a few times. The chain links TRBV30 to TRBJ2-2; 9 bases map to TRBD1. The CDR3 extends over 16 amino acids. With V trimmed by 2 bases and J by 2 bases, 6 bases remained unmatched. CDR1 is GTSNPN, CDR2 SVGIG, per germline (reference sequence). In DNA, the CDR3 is TGTGCCTGGAGTACTTGGGACAGGGAAAACACCGGGGAGCTGTTTTTT. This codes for CAWSTWDRENTGELFF.

CDR3 nucleotides: TGCGCCAGCAGCCAAGACGCCCTTATACAGGGAACTGGAAACACCATATATTTT. This sequence encodes CASSQDALIQGTGNTIYF. This chain uses TRBV4-3 with TRBJ1-3; D might be TRBD1 (6 bases). Germline loops: CDR1 LGHNA, CDR2 YSLEER. V was shortened by 0 bases and J by 2 bases, with 17 bases between the two germline ends. The CDR3 covers 18 residues.

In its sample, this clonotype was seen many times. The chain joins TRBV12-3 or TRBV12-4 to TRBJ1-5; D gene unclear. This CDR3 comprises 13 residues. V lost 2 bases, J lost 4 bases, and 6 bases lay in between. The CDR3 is CASSLQLNQPQHF. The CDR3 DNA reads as TGTGCCAGCAGTTTACAGCTAAATCAGCCCCAGCATTTT.

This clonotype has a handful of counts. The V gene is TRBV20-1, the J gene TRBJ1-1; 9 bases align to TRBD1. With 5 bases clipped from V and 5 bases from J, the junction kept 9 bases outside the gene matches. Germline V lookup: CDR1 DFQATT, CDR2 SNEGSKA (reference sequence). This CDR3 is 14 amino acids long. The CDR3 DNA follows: TGCAGTGCTTACAGGGGGCAAGGAACGACTGAAGCTTTCTTT. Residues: CSAYRGQGTTEAFF.

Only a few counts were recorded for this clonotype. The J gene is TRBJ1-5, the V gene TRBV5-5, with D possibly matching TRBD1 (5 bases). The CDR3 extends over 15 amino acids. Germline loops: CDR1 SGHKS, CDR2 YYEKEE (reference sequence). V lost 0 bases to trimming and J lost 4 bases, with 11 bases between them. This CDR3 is CASSLVGTENQPQHF. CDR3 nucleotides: TGTGCCAGCAGCTTGGTGGGGACGGAGAATCAGCCCCAGCATTTT.

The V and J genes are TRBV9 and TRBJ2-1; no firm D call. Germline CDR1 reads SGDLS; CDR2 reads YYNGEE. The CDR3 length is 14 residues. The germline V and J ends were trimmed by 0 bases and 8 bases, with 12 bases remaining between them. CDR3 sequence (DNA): TGTGCCAGCAGCGTAGTGGCAGCTATGGATGAGCAGTTCTTC. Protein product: CASSVVAAMDEQFF.

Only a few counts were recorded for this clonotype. DNA of the CDR3: TGTGCCAGCAGCAGGACAGGGGAAGGGGACACTGAAGCTTTCTTT. This sequence encodes CASSRTGEGDTEAFF. V is TRBV7-3 and J is TRBJ1-1; 9 nucleotides match TRBD1. With V trimmed by 5 bases and J by 3 bases, 7 bases remained unmatched. This CDR3 is built from 15 residues. Germline V gives CDR1 SGHTA, CDR2 FQGTGA.

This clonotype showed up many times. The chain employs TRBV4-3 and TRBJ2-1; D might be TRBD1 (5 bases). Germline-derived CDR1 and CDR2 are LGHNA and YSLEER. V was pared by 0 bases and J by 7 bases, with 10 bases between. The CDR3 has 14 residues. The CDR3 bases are TGCGCCAGCAGCCAAGATCTCGGACAAAATGAGCAGTTCTTC. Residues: CASSQDLGQNEQFF.

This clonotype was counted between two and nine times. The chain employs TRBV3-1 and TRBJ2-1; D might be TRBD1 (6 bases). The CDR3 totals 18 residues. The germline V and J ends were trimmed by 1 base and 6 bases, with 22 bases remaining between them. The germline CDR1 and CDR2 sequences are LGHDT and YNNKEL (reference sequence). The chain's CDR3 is CASSQANFLGGKSNEQFF. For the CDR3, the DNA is TGTGCCAGCAGCCAAGCGAACTTTCTAGGGGGTAAGAGCAATGAGCAGTTCTTC.

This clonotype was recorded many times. The CDR3 DNA follows: TGTGCCAGCAGTTTATCCGACGGCTCCTACAATGAGCAGTTCTTC. Amino acid sequence: CASSLSDGSYNEQFF. This chain joins TRBV12-3 or TRBV12-4 and TRBJ2-1; D not certain. The CDR3 spans 15 residues. Deletions cut 2 bases from V and 0 bases from J, with 8 bases between.

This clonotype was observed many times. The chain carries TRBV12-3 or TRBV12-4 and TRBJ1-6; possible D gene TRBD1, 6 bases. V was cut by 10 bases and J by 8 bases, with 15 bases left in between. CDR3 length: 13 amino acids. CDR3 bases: TGTGCCACCTCGGAGAGGGGGGATTCACCCCTCCACTTT. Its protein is CATSERGDSPLHF.

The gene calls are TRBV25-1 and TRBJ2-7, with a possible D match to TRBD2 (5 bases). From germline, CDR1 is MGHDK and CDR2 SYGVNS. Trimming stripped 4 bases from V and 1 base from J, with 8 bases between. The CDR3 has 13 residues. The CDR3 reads CASSGWTSYEQYF. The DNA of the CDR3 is TGTGCCAGCAGTGGGTGGACTTCCTACGAGCAGTACTTC.